Detailed here is one T cell receptor beta chain. Its target is unknown. Use of 60 Vbeta and 13 Jbeta primers characterized the PCR. The data were produced by immunoSEQ multiplex PCR, yet TCRdb's version contains in-frame clones alone and is incomplete. The sample lists about 160,000 clones; around 79% were seen once. The data belong to a study of cytomegalovirus exposure and HLA in healthy donors. Study results and caveats: Earlier analysis found most TCR beta V segments productive about 90% or about 30% of the time.

Germline assignment: CDR1 MRHNA and CDR2 SNTAGT. The V gene lost 2 bases and the J gene lost 6 bases, with 11 bases spanning the gap. CDR3 size: 14 residues. V and J are TRBV6-4 and TRBJ2-4; TRBD2 is a possible D gene (6 bases). The origin of this receptor is a man aged 35-49 years in good health and CMV-seronegative. Sequencing used PBMCs. DNA for the CDR3: TGTGCCAGCAGTGACGGCGGGACCGGAAACATTCAGTACTTC. Protein product: CASSDGGTGNIQYF.